This TCR beta chain was sequenced in a study of blood T cell repertoires in COVID-19. The CDR3 is 13 amino acids. V lost 7 bases to trimming and J lost 4 bases; unmatched junction nucleotides: 4. Germline V lookup: CDR1 SGHNT, CDR2 YENEEA. Assay: immunoSEQ multiplex PCR; the TCRdb copy retains only in-frame clones and omits some. Among roughly 200,000 clones listed, 80% to 90% were seen once. This TCR derives from a middle-aged man with active or convalescent COVID-19. J is TRBJ2-1 and V is TRBV11-3, with TRBD1 identical over 7 bases. Sequencing input: peripheral blood. This CDR3 reads CASTGQSYNEQFF. The CDR3 DNA is TGTGCCAGCACGGGACAGTCGTACAATGAGCAGTTCTTC.